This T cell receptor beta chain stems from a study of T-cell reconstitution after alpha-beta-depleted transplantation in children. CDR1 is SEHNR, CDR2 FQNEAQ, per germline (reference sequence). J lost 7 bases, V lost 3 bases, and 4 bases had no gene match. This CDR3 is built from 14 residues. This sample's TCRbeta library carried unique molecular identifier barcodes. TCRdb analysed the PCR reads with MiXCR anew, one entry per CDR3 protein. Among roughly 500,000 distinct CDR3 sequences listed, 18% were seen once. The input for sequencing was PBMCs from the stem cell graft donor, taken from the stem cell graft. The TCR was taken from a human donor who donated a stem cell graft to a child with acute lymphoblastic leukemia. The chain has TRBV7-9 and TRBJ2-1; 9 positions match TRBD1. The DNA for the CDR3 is TGTGCCAGCAGCTTGGGGACAGGGAAAAATGAGCAGTTCTTC. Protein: CASSLGTGKNEQFF.